The 4 T cell receptor beta chains below were found in one sample sequenced in a study of blood T cell repertoires in COVID-19. Some clones are missing from TCRdb's copy, which holds only in-frame ones; the method was immunoSEQ multiplex PCR. The sample consists of 500,000 or so clones, roughly 87% of them appearing once. The source material was PBMCs or T cells enriched from blood (not recorded which). The receptors were sampled from a woman between 18 and 30 years old who had recovered from COVID-19.

This chain joins TRBV2 and TRBJ1-6, with D tentatively TRBD1 (6 bases). The CDR3 loop spans 14 amino acids. Germline CDR1 reads SNHLY; CDR2 reads FYNNEI. V lost 4 bases and J lost 6, with 10 bases in between. Written as DNA, the CDR3 is TGTGCCAGCAGTGGGACAGCAGTTAATTCACCCCTCCACTTT. Translation gives CASSGTAVNSPLHF.

The chain joins TRBV25-1 to TRBJ1-1; a possible D gene is TRBD1 (6 bases). V was cut by 1 base and J by 4 bases, with 10 bases left in between. Germline loops: CDR1 MGHDK, CDR2 SYGVNS. The CDR3 is made up of 14 amino acids. The CDR3 DNA is TGTGCCAGCAGTGAATGGGGAGGGGGCACTGAAGCTTTCTTT. Translating gives CASSEWGGGTEAFF.

The DNA of the CDR3 is TGTGCCAGCAGCCAAGATGCGGGCCCGTCGGAGCAGTACTTC. It is translated as CASSQDAGPSEQYF. The chain has TRBV4-2 and TRBJ2-7, with D possibly matching TRBD2 (5 bases). Trimming stripped 0 bases from V and 7 bases from J, with 13 bases between. The CDR3 is 14 residues long. Germline lookup yields CDR1 LGHNA and CDR2 YNFKEQ.

The V and J genes are TRBV7-9 and TRBJ2-7, with a tentative D call TRBD2 (5 bases). The CDR3 runs to 14 residues. From germline, CDR1 is SEHNR and CDR2 FQNEAQ (reference sequence). With 2 bases removed from V and 6 bases from J, the gap between germline ends came to 14 bases. CDR3 amino acids: CASSLRPEGSEQYF. The CDR3 DNA reads as TGTGCCAGCAGCTTAAGACCTGAGGGAAGCGAGCAGTACTTC.